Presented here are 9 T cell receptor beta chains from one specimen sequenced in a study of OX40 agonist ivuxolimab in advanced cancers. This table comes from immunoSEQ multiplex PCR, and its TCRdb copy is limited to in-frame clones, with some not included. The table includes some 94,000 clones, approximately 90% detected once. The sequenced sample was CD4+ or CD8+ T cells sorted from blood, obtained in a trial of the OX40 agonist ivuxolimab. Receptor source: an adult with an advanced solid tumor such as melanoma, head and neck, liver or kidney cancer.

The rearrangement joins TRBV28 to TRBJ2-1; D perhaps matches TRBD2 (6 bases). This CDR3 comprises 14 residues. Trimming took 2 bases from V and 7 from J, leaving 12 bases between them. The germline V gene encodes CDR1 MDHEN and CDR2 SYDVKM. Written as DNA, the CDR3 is TGTGCCAGCAGTTTAATTTCGGGAGAGAATGAGCAGTTCTTC. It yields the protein CASSLISGENEQFF.

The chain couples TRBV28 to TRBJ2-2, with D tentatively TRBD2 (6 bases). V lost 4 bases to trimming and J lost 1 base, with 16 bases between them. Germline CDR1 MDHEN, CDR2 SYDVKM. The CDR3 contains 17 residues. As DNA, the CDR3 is TGTGCCAGCAGTTGGGGGAGAACTAGCCGGAACACCGGGGAGCTGTTTTTT. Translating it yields CASSWGRTSRNTGELFF.

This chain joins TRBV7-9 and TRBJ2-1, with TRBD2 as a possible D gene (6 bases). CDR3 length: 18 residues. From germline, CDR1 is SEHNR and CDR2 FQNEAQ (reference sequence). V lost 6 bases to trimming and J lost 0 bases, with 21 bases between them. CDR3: CASRPRIIGSDSYNEQFF. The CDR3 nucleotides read TGTGCCAGCAGACCAAGGATTATCGGGAGCGACTCCTACAATGAGCAGTTCTTC. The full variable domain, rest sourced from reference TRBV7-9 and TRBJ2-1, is DTGVSQNPRHKITKRGQNVTFRCDPISEHNRLYWYRQTLGQGPEFLTYFQNEAQLEKSRLLSDRFSAERPKGSFSTLEIQRTEQGDSAMYLCASRPRIIGSDSYNEQFFGPGTRLTVL.

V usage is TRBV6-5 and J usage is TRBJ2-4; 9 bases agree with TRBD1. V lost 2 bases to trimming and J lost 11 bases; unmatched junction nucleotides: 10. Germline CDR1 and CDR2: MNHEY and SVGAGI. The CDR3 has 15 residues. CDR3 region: CASSYTRDRDRVQYF. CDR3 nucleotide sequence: TGTGCCAGCAGTTACACTCGGGACAGGGACAGGGTTCAGTACTTC.

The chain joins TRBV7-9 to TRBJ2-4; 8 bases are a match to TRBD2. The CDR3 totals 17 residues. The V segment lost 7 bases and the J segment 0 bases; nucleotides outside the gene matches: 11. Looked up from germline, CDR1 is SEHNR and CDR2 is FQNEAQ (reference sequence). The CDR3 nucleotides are TGTGCCAGCACCCGAGACCTTACTAGCGGAGCCAAAAACATTCAGTACTTC. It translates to CASTRDLTSGAKNIQYF.

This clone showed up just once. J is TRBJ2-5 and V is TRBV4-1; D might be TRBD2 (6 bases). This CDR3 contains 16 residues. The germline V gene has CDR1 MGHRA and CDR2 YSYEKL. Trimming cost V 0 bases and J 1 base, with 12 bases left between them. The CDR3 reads CASSQERAGSQETQYF. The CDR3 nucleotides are TGCGCCAGCAGCCAAGAGCGGGCGGGAAGCCAAGAGACCCAGTACTTC.

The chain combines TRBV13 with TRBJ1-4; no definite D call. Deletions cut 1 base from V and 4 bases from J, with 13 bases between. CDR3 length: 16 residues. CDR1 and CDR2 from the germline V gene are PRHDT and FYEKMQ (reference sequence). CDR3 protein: CASSLVLPDGNEKLFF. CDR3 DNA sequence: TGTGCCAGCAGCTTAGTGCTGCCGGACGGTAATGAAAAACTGTTTTTT.

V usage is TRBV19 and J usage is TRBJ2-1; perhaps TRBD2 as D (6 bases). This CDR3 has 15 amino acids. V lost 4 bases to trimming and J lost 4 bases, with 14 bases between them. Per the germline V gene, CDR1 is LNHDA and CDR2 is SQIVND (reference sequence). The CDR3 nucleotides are TGTGCCAGTAGTACGGGGACTGCCCCATACAATGAGCAGTTCTTC. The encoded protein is CASSTGTAPYNEQFF.

CDR3 sequence: CASSARLTGTGFEKLFF. The CDR3 DNA sequence: TGTGCCAGCAGCGCACGATTGACCGGGACAGGGTTTGAAAAACTGTTTTTT. The rearrangement uses TRBV7-6 and TRBJ1-4; 9 bases are shared with TRBD1. CDR1 and CDR2 (germline): SGHVS, FNYEAQ. The ends lost 5 bases at V and 7 bases at J; junction bases unmatched: 14. CDR3 size: 17 residues.